This TCR beta chain was sequenced during a study of cytomegalovirus exposure and HLA in healthy donors. Study conclusions and caveats: Rates of TCR association differed by HLA locus in a later analysis, with DRB1 highest and HLA-C lowest.

In the PCR, 60 Vbeta and 13 Jbeta primers were used. Produced via immunoSEQ multiplex PCR; TCRdb's table is partial and in-frame only. This repertoire shows tens of thousands of clones, 84% found once; its top ten account for around 5.6%. This clone is categorized as medium-sized. What it binds is unknown. This CDR3 comprises 14 residues. V shed 2 bases and J shed 4 bases, with 8 bases lying between them. Germline V gene lookup returns CDR1 MDHEN and CDR2 SYDVKM. The sequence was collected from a woman under 30 in good health and CMV-seropositive. The specimen was PBMCs. The chain uses TRBV28 and TRBJ1-4; D possibly corresponds to TRBD1 (6 bases). The CDR3 loop is CASSLGTRNEKLFF. The CDR3 nucleotides are TGTGCCAGCAGTTTAGGGACACGTAATGAAAAACTGTTTTTT.